These T cell receptor beta chains were read from a single sample in a study of identical twins. Each CDR3 protein is one row after TCRdb ran MiXCR on the 5' RACE reads. This table holds hundreds of thousands of distinct CDR3 sequences, around 6% found once. The sequencing sample was made of naive T cells sorted from blood. The source is a man younger than 30 in good health. Both conserved end residues are part of each CDR3. The order of the fields is clone size, J gene, V gene, D gene, CDR3 protein, CDR3 DNA. D genes are given only for firm matches. Clone size is shown for a subset of rows, as once, few, many or a class of expanded clone.

clone size: .
J gene: TRBJ2-2
V gene: TRBV14
D gene: TRBD1
CDR3 protein: CASSSRQGAAGELFF
CDR3 DNA: TGTGCCAGCAGCTCGAGACAGGGGGCGGCCGGGGAGCTGTTTTTT

clone size: many
J gene: TRBJ1-6
V gene: TRBV5-1
D gene: .
CDR3 protein: CASTPRSGGGSPLHF
CDR3 DNA: TGCGCCAGCACCCCTCGGAGTGGGGGAGGTTCACCCCTCCACTTT

clone size: once
J gene: TRBJ2-6
V gene: TRBV14
D gene: TRBD2
CDR3 protein: CASSQGILGGSHTSGANVLTF
CDR3 DNA: TGTGCCAGCAGCCAAGGTATCCTGGGCGGGAGTCATACTTCTGGGGCCAACGTCCTGACTTTC

clone size: .
J gene: TRBJ2-4
V gene: TRBV7-2
D gene: .
CDR3 protein: CASSSPWLAKNIQYF
CDR3 DNA: TGTGCCAGCAGCTCCCCGTGGCTAGCCAAAAACATTCAGTACTTC

clone size: many
J gene: TRBJ2-1
V gene: TRBV12-3/TRBV12-4
D gene: TRBD2
CDR3 protein: CASSLSGLAAKHEQFF
CDR3 DNA: TGTGCCAGCAGTCTTTCGGGACTAGCGGCAAAACATGAGCAGTTCTTC

clone size: .
J gene: TRBJ1-2
V gene: TRBV20-1
D gene: .
CDR3 protein: CSATPGATALSNYGYTF
CDR3 DNA: TGCAGTGCTACCCCTGGGGCGACAGCCCTCTCTAACTATGGCTACACCTTC

clone size: many
J gene: TRBJ2-1
V gene: TRBV12-3/TRBV12-4
D gene: TRBD1
CDR3 protein: CASSRATGGPTKYNEQFF
CDR3 DNA: TGTGCCAGCAGCCGTGCGACAGGGGGTCCCACGAAGTACAATGAGCAGTTCTTC

clone size: few
J gene: TRBJ2-1
V gene: TRBV12-3/TRBV12-4
D gene: TRBD2
CDR3 protein: CASSQRTSGALGQFF
CDR3 DNA: TGTGCCAGCAGCCAACGGACTAGCGGGGCCCTCGGGCAGTTCTTC

clone size: many
J gene: TRBJ2-3
V gene: TRBV7-2
D gene: .
CDR3 protein: CASSPNWGLPDF
CDR3 DNA: TGTGCCAGCAGCCCTAACTGGGGACTGCCTGACTTT

clone size: few
J gene: TRBJ2-5
V gene: TRBV7-2
D gene: .
CDR3 protein: CASSPAGTRQETQYF
CDR3 DNA: TGTGCCAGCAGCCCGGCGGGGACAAGACAAGAGACCCAGTACTTC

clone size: few
J gene: TRBJ2-7
V gene: TRBV29-1
D gene: TRBD2
CDR3 protein: CSAGTSGPSSYEQYF
CDR3 DNA: TGCAGCGCTGGGACTAGCGGGCCTAGCTCCTACGAGCAGTACTTC

clone size: many
J gene: TRBJ2-7
V gene: TRBV10-2
D gene: .
CDR3 protein: CASSEDSSFGEQYF
CDR3 DNA: TGCGCCAGCAGTGAAGACAGCAGTTTTGGGGAGCAGTACTTC

clone size: .
J gene: TRBJ1-6
V gene: TRBV28
D gene: .
CDR3 protein: CASRGGLPTALHF
CDR3 DNA: TGTGCCAGCAGGGGGGGCCTGCCGACGGCCCTCCACTTT

clone size: many
J gene: TRBJ2-1
V gene: TRBV20-1
D gene: .
CDR3 protein: CSASTQGWSSYNEQFF
CDR3 DNA: TGCAGTGCCAGCACACAGGGTTGGAGCTCCTACAATGAGCAGTTCTTC

clone size: .
J gene: TRBJ2-2
V gene: TRBV27
D gene: TRBD1
CDR3 protein: CASSAGTDNTGELFF
CDR3 DNA: TGTGCCAGCAGTGCCGGGACAGATAACACCGGGGAGCTGTTTTTT

clone size: .
J gene: TRBJ1-6
V gene: TRBV12-3/TRBV12-4
D gene: .
CDR3 protein: CASTRNSPLHF
CDR3 DNA: TGTGCCAGCACCCGGAATTCACCCCTCCACTTT

clone size: many
J gene: TRBJ2-1
V gene: TRBV24-1
D gene: .
CDR3 protein: CATSDSGWREQFF
CDR3 DNA: TGTGCCACCAGTGATTCGGGATGGAGGGAGCAGTTCTTC

clone size: .
J gene: TRBJ1-1
V gene: TRBV6-5
D gene: .
CDR3 protein: CASSHGSSEAFF
CDR3 DNA: TGTGCCAGCAGCCACGGGAGCTCTGAAGCTTTCTTT

clone size: many
J gene: TRBJ2-7
V gene: TRBV5-1
D gene: .
CDR3 protein: CASSFKGDVYEQYF
CDR3 DNA: TGCGCCAGCAGCTTTAAGGGGGATGTCTACGAGCAGTACTTC

clone size: many
J gene: TRBJ2-1
V gene: TRBV4-3
D gene: TRBD2
CDR3 protein: CASSQDFSGRKNEQFF
CDR3 DNA: TGCGCCAGCAGCCAAGATTTTAGCGGGAGGAAAAATGAGCAGTTCTTC

clone size: many
J gene: TRBJ2-1
V gene: TRBV6-4
D gene: .
CDR3 protein: CASSATSPPYNEQFF
CDR3 DNA: TGTGCCAGCAGCGCCACTAGTCCCCCCTACAATGAGCAGTTCTTC

clone size: .
J gene: TRBJ2-5
V gene: TRBV20-1
D gene: .
CDR3 protein: CSAIPTQVQETQYF
CDR3 DNA: TGCAGTGCTATTCCCACTCAGGTACAAGAGACCCAGTACTTC

clone size: few
J gene: TRBJ2-2
V gene: TRBV12-3/TRBV12-4
D gene: .
CDR3 protein: CASSSSSSWELFF
CDR3 DNA: TGTGCCAGCAGCAGTTCTAGTTCCTGGGAGCTGTTTTTT

clone size: many
J gene: TRBJ2-1
V gene: TRBV6-1
D gene: .
CDR3 protein: CASSASSGRNEQFF
CDR3 DNA: TGTGCCAGCAGTGCTAGCTCTGGTCGTAATGAGCAGTTCTTC

clone size: few
J gene: TRBJ1-2
V gene: TRBV5-1
D gene: .
CDR3 protein: CASSAPTRGYGYTF
CDR3 DNA: TGCGCCAGCAGCGCCCCGACACGGGGCTATGGCTACACCTTC

clone size: .
J gene: TRBJ2-7
V gene: TRBV20-1
D gene: TRBD1
CDR3 protein: CSASLTGVSYEQYF
CDR3 DNA: TGCAGTGCTAGCCTGACAGGGGTCTCCTACGAGCAGTACTTC

clone size: many
J gene: TRBJ2-1
V gene: TRBV27
D gene: .
CDR3 protein: CASRLIGVREQFF
CDR3 DNA: TGTGCCAGCAGACTCATCGGTGTGCGGGAGCAGTTCTTC

clone size: many
J gene: TRBJ2-7
V gene: TRBV4-3
D gene: .
CDR3 protein: CASSHYGGEQYF
CDR3 DNA: TGCGCCAGCAGCCATTACGGGGGCGAGCAGTACTTC

clone size: .
J gene: TRBJ2-7
V gene: TRBV7-2
D gene: .
CDR3 protein: CASSLGRPGLPYEQYF
CDR3 DNA: TGTGCCAGCAGCTTAGGCCGACCGGGGCTACCCTACGAGCAGTACTTC

clone size: few
J gene: TRBJ1-4
V gene: TRBV10-3
D gene: .
CDR3 protein: CAISDPATNEKLFF
CDR3 DNA: TGTGCCATCAGTGACCCTGCAACTAATGAAAAACTGTTTTTT

clone size: .
J gene: TRBJ1-3
V gene: TRBV5-1
D gene: .
CDR3 protein: CASSLERDTSSGNTIYF
CDR3 DNA: TGCGCCAGCAGCTTGGAGAGGGACACGAGCTCTGGAAACACCATATATTTT

clone size: many
J gene: TRBJ1-5
V gene: TRBV27
D gene: .
CDR3 protein: CASSSGVSSNQPQHF
CDR3 DNA: TGTGCCAGCAGTTCGGGGGTGTCTAGCAATCAGCCCCAGCATTTT

clone size: .
J gene: TRBJ2-2
V gene: TRBV27
D gene: TRBD2
CDR3 protein: CASRPGGDTGELFF
CDR3 DNA: TGTGCCAGCAGGCCTGGGGGGGACACCGGGGAGCTGTTTTTT

clone size: few
J gene: TRBJ2-5
V gene: TRBV5-1
D gene: TRBD2
CDR3 protein: CASSLKLAGLETQYF
CDR3 DNA: TGCGCCAGCAGCTTAAAACTAGCGGGATTAGAGACCCAGTACTTC

clone size: few
J gene: TRBJ2-2
V gene: TRBV7-2
D gene: TRBD1
CDR3 protein: CASSLGTGSVGELFF
CDR3 DNA: TGTGCCAGCAGCTTAGGGACAGGGTCTGTCGGGGAGCTGTTTTTT

clone size: few
J gene: TRBJ2-5
V gene: TRBV27
D gene: .
CDR3 protein: CATSTFGQETQYF
CDR3 DNA: TGTGCCACCTCGACTTTCGGCCAAGAGACCCAGTACTTC

clone size: .
J gene: TRBJ2-3
V gene: TRBV4-2
D gene: .
CDR3 protein: CASSQELDTQYF
CDR3 DNA: TGTGCCAGCAGCCAAGAGTTAGATACGCAGTATTTT

clone size: many
J gene: TRBJ1-2
V gene: TRBV29-1
D gene: .
CDR3 protein: CSVEKLMANYGYTF
CDR3 DNA: TGCAGCGTTGAAAAACTTATGGCGAACTATGGCTACACCTTC